These 15 T cell receptor beta chains were all obtained from the same sample, sequenced in a study of vaccination and CD4 T cells after COVID-19. As for time point: late sampling 161 to 241 days after vaccination in three convalescent patients. TCRdb called the PCR reads again in MiXCR, with one record for every CDR3 protein. Altogether 25,000 to 30,000 distinct CDR3 sequences are present, 50% being singletons, with the ten largest covering 5% to 6.5%. The material was CD4+ T cells from blood, obtained about 7 months after SARS-CoV-2 vaccination. The receptors here all came from a human donor who had recovered from COVID-19.

This clonotype turned up a few times. V and J are TRBV10-3 and TRBJ2-1; TRBD1 or TRBD2 may be the D gene (5 bases each). This CDR3 is 14 amino acids long. V dropped 9 bases and J dropped 3 bases, with 15 bases sitting between them. Germline lookup yields CDR1 ENHRY and CDR2 SYGVKD. Here the CDR3 reads CAIRQHGDYNEQFF. As DNA, the CDR3 is TGTGCCATTCGACAGCACGGGGACTACAATGAGCAGTTCTTC.

This clonotype was recorded a few times. This sequence joins TRBV19 and TRBJ2-7, with 7 bases aligning to TRBD1. This CDR3 is built from 14 residues. Per germline, CDR1 LNHDA and CDR2 SQIVND (reference sequence). Trimming at V came to 7 bases and at J to 6 bases, leaving 12 bases not matched to a gene. This CDR3 is CASKLTGVEAEQYF. The CDR3 region has the DNA TGTGCCAGTAAGCTTACAGGGGTAGAGGCCGAGCAGTACTTC. Supplemented by reference TRBV19 and TRBJ2-7, the full variable domain reads DGGITQSPKYLFRKEGQNVTLSCEQNLNHDAMYWYRQDPGQGLRLIYYSQIVNDFQKGDIAEGYSVSREKKESFPLTVTSAQKNPTAFYLCASKLTGVEAEQYFGPGTRLTVT.

The CDR3 DNA is TGTGCCAGCAGTGAATATGGCGGGATATGGACCCAGTACTTC. Its translation: CASSEYGGIWTQYF. The chain combines TRBV25-1 with TRBJ2-5, with a tentative D call TRBD2 (6 bases). Germline values: CDR1 MGHDK, CDR2 SYGVNS. Trimming shortened V by 0 bases and J by 7 bases, and 12 bases separated the two germline ends. The CDR3 covers 14 residues.

This rearrangement joins TRBV20-1 to TRBJ2-5; TRBD2 agrees at 7 bases. Germline CDR1 and CDR2: DFQATT and SNEGSKA (reference sequence). The CDR3 is 17 residues long. Germline trimming cut 3 bases from V and 4 bases from J; bases unmatched to any gene: 17. The CDR3 sequence is CSASPLEEGGPGETQYF. DNA of the CDR3: TGCAGTGCTAGTCCCCTTGAGGAGGGAGGGCCAGGAGAGACCCAGTACTTC.

The rearrangement uses TRBV28 and TRBJ1-5; D is perhaps TRBD1 (6 bases). CDR1 MDHEN and CDR2 SYDVKM come from the germline V gene. Trimming removed 1 base at V and 5 bases at J, with 12 bases between. This CDR3 contains 15 residues. CDR3 loop: CASSLLQGDDQPQHF. CDR3 bases: TGTGCCAGCAGTTTATTACAGGGAGATGATCAGCCCCAGCATTTT.

The sample holds a few counts of this clonotype. The genes are TRBV28 and TRBJ2-5; 14 bases line up with TRBD2. CDR3 length: 17 amino acids. V was pared by 5 bases and J by 5 bases, with 10 bases of the junction left unmatched. Germline V gene data show CDR1 as MDHEN and CDR2 as SYDVKM. Here the CDR3 DNA reads TGTGCCAGCAGTCTATCGACTAGCGGGGGGGGTTGGGAGACCCAGTACTTC. This sequence encodes CASSLSTSGGGWETQYF.

This chain uses TRBV27 with TRBJ2-1; 12 bases are a match to TRBD2. This CDR3 has 16 residues. CDR1 is MNHEY, CDR2 SMNVEV, per germline (reference sequence). J gave up 8 bases and V 1 base, and 6 bases lay outside the gene matches. CDR3 in amino acids: CASSLFLAGGPYEQFF. The DNA for the CDR3 is TGTGCCAGCAGTTTATTTCTAGCGGGAGGGCCTTATGAGCAGTTCTTC.

This rearrangement joins TRBV6-1 to TRBJ2-7, with 11 bases identical to TRBD2. The CDR3 consists of 14 residues. The germline CDR1 and CDR2 sequences are MNHNS and SASEGT. J gave up 1 base and V 6 bases, and 2 bases lay outside the gene matches. The CDR3 bases are TGTGCCAGCAGGTCTAGCGGGAGGTCCTACGAGCAGTACTTC. This gives the protein CASRSSGRSYEQYF.

This clonotype was picked up a small number of times. The rearrangement joins TRBV7-2 to TRBJ2-5; D ambiguous. The germline CDR1 and CDR2 sequences are SGHTA and FQGNSA. The germline V and J ends were trimmed by 5 bases and 2 bases, with 15 bases remaining between them. The CDR3 is made up of 15 amino acids. The CDR3 reads CASSLVGSEQETQYF. DNA of the CDR3: TGTGCCAGCAGCCTGGTGGGGTCAGAACAAGAGACCCAGTACTTC.

This chain joins TRBV6-5 and TRBJ1-2, with a weak D call TRBD1 (6 bases). The V end lost 0 bases, the J end lost 6 bases, and 8 bases lay between the germline ends. The CDR3 loop spans 13 amino acids. In germline, CDR1 is MNHEY, CDR2 SVGAGI. The CDR3 spells CASSYSGDNGYTF. For the CDR3, the DNA is TGTGCCAGCAGTTACTCAGGGGACAATGGCTACACCTTC.

The gene calls are TRBV28 and TRBJ2-7, with 7 bases that match TRBD1. J lost 0 bases, V lost 5 bases, and 1 base had no gene match. Germline lookup yields CDR1 MDHEN and CDR2 SYDVKM. The CDR3 consists of 13 residues. CDR3 nucleotides: TGTGCCAGCAGTACAGGGGACTCCTACGAGCAGTACTTC. This gives the protein CASSTGDSYEQYF.

Only a few counts were recorded for this clonotype. Its ends do not fully match the called genes, so a read error is possible. The rearrangement links TRBV6-5 to TRBJ1-1; no clear D. The CDR3 sequence is 10 residues long. Germline V CDR1 and CDR2: MNHEY, SVGAGI. DNA of the CDR3: TGTGCCAGCGGTTACACTGAAGCTTTCTTT. It specifies CASGYTEAFF.

This clonotype was found a few times. This chain joins TRBV7-9 and TRBJ1-5, with D uncertain. Germline-derived CDR1 and CDR2 are SEHNR and FQNEAQ (reference sequence). V was trimmed by 8 bases and J by 4 bases, leaving 9 bases between them. This CDR3 is built from 12 residues. CDR3 in amino acids: CASQDGNQPQHF. DNA for the CDR3: TGTGCCAGCCAAGACGGAAATCAGCCCCAGCATTTT.

This rearrangement joins TRBV4-1 to TRBJ1-1, with no clear D. The CDR3 has 15 amino acids. From germline, CDR1 is MGHRA and CDR2 YSYEKL. Between the trimmed V and J ends, which lost 3 bases and 5 bases, there was a span of 16 bases. CDR3 protein: CASSQLPAGQTEAFF. The CDR3 DNA follows: TGCGCCAGCAGCCAGTTACCGGCCGGTCAGACTGAAGCTTTCTTT.

The V gene is TRBV20-1, the J gene TRBJ2-1; 13 bases align to TRBD2. Germline assignment: CDR1 DFQATT and CDR2 SNEGSKA (reference sequence). The CDR3 length is 17 residues. J lost 2 bases, V lost 6 bases, and 10 bases had no gene match. CDR3 DNA sequence: TGCAGTGCAAACCCCGGACTAGCGGGGGCTACCTACAATGAGCAGTTCTTC. Amino acids: CSANPGLAGATYNEQFF.